The T cell receptor beta chain under discussion was sequenced for a study of T cells in Graves' hyperthyroidism and ophthalmopathy. Study-level findings and limits: Onset of ophthalmopathy came a median approximately 6.9 months after the model predicted it.

Regarding this clonotype: What it recognizes is unknown.

Absence of ophthalmopathy progression within 18 months defined stable Graves' hyperthyroidism. Trimming cost V 4 bases and J 3 bases; bases outside gene matches: 8. The length of the CDR3 is 17 residues. Germline lookup yields CDR1 SGDLS and CDR2 YYNGEE. Researchers took RNA transcripts and amplified the TCR beta CDR3 regions from them. TCR CDR3 regions were first amplified by RT-PCR with HTBI primers. TCRdb called the multiplex PCR reads again in MiXCR, with one record for every CDR3 protein. The sample has 300,000 to 350,000 distinct CDR3 sequences, about 20% seen once. The V and J genes are TRBV9 and TRBJ2-1; 12 bases align to TRBD2. This sequence originates from a woman aged 50 to 65 with Graves' hyperthyroidism. The sequencing input was blood. In DNA, the CDR3 is TGTGCCAGCAGCTCCAGGACTAGCGGGAACGGCTACAATGAGCAGTTCTTC. This gives the protein CASSSRTSGNGYNEQFF.